The 6 T cell receptor beta chains in this list originate from one sample, sequenced in a study of beta chain features in type 1 diabetes. Study results and caveats: Patients with Type 1 diabetes showed moderately but significantly shorter TCRB CDR3s in all four CD4+ subsets.

Expressed TCRB transcripts were sequenced because the entire RNA isolate underwent reverse transcription. TCRdb keeps only in-frame clones here, not all; method: immunoSEQ multiplex PCR. Of 250,000 to 300,000 clones in the sample, around an eighth are singletons; the top ten hold about 0.015%. For these receptors, no antigen is known. The sequenced sample consisted of naive CD4+ T cells from blood. These receptors came from a man aged 25 to 40 with type 1 diabetes.

This clone appeared a few times. The rearrangement joins TRBV19 to TRBJ1-5; 7 positions match TRBD1. CDR1 LNHDA and CDR2 SQIVND come from the germline V gene (reference sequence). Trimming removed 10 bases from V and 5 bases from J; junction bases left unmatched: 8. The CDR3 totals 13 residues. Written as DNA, the CDR3 is TGTGCCACCAGAGACAGGGCTGATCAGCCCCAGCATTTT. Its translation: CATRDRADQPQHF. The full variable domain, its missing parts supplied by reference TRBV19 and TRBJ1-5, is DGGITQSPKYLFRKEGQNVTLSCEQNLNHDAMYWYRQDPGQGLRLIYYSQIVNDFQKGDIAEGYSVSREKKESFPLTVTSAQKNPTAFYLCATRDRADQPQHFGDGTRLSIL.

This chain joins TRBV5-6 and TRBJ2-1, with 14 bases fitting TRBD2. Germline CDR1 is SGHDT and CDR2 is YYEEEE. Germline trimming cut 4 bases from V and 3 bases from J; bases unmatched to any gene: 3. The CDR3 loop spans 16 amino acids. CDR3: CASSVGLAGGYNEQFF. The DNA for the CDR3 is TGTGCCAGCAGCGTAGGACTAGCGGGAGGCTACAATGAGCAGTTCTTC.

This clone was counted between two and nine times. The V call is TRBV7-9, the J call TRBJ2-1, with 10 bases matching TRBD2. The CDR3 runs to 16 residues. Germline V gene lookup returns CDR1 SEHNR and CDR2 FQNEAQ (reference sequence). The V gene end was trimmed by 1 base and the J gene end by 1 base; junction bases not matched to a gene: 1. The CDR3 loop is CASSLVAGGSYNEQFF. DNA for the CDR3: TGTGCCAGCAGCTTAGTAGCGGGAGGATCCTACAATGAGCAGTTCTTC.

The chain has TRBV19 and TRBJ1-1; maybe TRBD1 (5 bases). V lost 5 bases, J lost 5 bases, and 18 bases lay in between. The CDR3 covers 15 residues. Per germline, CDR1 LNHDA and CDR2 SQIVND (reference sequence). The CDR3: CASSPPTGGRTEAFF. CDR3 DNA: TGTGCCAGTAGTCCTCCGACGGGGGGAAGGACTGAAGCTTTCTTT. Drawing the rest from reference TRBV19 and TRBJ1-1, the complete variable domain is DGGITQSPKYLFRKEGQNVTLSCEQNLNHDAMYWYRQDPGQGLRLIYYSQIVNDFQKGDIAEGYSVSREKKESFPLTVTSAQKNPTAFYLCASSPPTGGRTEAFFGQGTRLTVV.

CDR3 amino acids: CASSFPPRSGELFF. The CDR3 DNA follows: TGTGCCAGCAGTTTCCCTCCCAGGTCCGGGGAGCTGTTTTTT. The genes are TRBV28 and TRBJ2-2, with D uncertain. Germline CDR1 and CDR2: MDHEN and SYDVKM. Trimming stripped 3 bases from V and 6 bases from J, with 11 bases between. The CDR3 extends over 14 amino acids.

This clone was observed a few times. The V and J genes are TRBV5-4 and TRBJ2-1; no clear D. Germline CDR1 SGHNT, CDR2 YYREEE (reference sequence). The CDR3 length is 17 residues. Trimming cost V 1 base and J 2 bases, with 16 bases left between them. The CDR3 region is CASSLLLGQLTYNEQFF. The CDR3 DNA is TGTGCCAGCAGCTTGTTATTGGGCCAATTAACCTACAATGAGCAGTTCTTC.